The next 4 T cell receptor beta chains were all read from a single sample in a study of spatial heterogeneity in lung cancer. TCRdb re-called the 5' RACE reads through MiXCR, storing one row per CDR3 protein. The sample has over 50,000 distinct CDR3 sequences, about 5.9% seen once. As for time point: sample taken at primary tumor resection. The material sequenced was PBMCs, taken at surgery. Source of these receptors: a female donor with early-stage non-small cell lung cancer.

This clonotype turned up a few times. DNA of the CDR3: TGTGCCAGCAGCTTGGGGGTAGGGGAGCAGTACTTC. It specifies CASSLGVGEQYF. The chain joins TRBV7-3 to TRBJ2-7; D possibly matches TRBD1 or TRBD2 (5 bases each). This CDR3 region has 12 residues. From germline, CDR1 is SGHTA and CDR2 FQGTGA. V was shortened by 3 bases and J by 7 bases, with 10 bases between the two germline ends.

This clonotype was seen many times. This sequence joins TRBV29-1 and TRBJ1-1, with D possibly matching TRBD1 (6 bases). CDR1 is SQVTM and CDR2 is ANQGSEA in the germline V gene. Trimming stripped 5 bases from V and 5 bases from J, with 12 bases between. The CDR3 runs 12 residues. CDR3 DNA sequence: TGCAGCGTTTACCCAGGGGCAACTGAAGCTTTCTTT. Translated: CSVYPGATEAFF.

This clonotype has at least ten counts. The gene calls are TRBV4-2 and TRBJ2-1; a weak D match, TRBD2 (5 bases). This CDR3 comprises 11 residues. From germline, CDR1 is LGHNA and CDR2 YNFKEQ. The V gene lost 0 bases and the J gene lost 13 bases, with 7 bases spanning the gap. The DNA for the CDR3 is TGTGCCAGCAGCCAAGAACTAGAACAGTTCTTC. This codes for CASSQELEQFF.

This clonotype appeared a few times. The chain recombines TRBV11-2 with TRBJ2-1; D remains unclear. CDR1 is SGHAT and CDR2 is FQNNGV in the germline V gene. The V and J ends lost 1 base and 9 bases respectively, with 7 bases between them. The CDR3 covers 12 residues. This CDR3 is CASSLGRVEQFF. CDR3 coding DNA: TGTGCCAGCAGCTTAGGAAGGGTTGAGCAGTTCTTC.